These 10 T cell receptor beta chains originate from one sample sequenced in a study of blood T cells in healthy people across ages. A second PCR, run for about 7 to 11 cycles, used a sample-barcoded 5' primer plus a J-beta primer mix. TCRdb re-called the 5' RACE reads through MiXCR, storing one row per CDR3 protein. The table lists 600,000 to 800,000 distinct CDR3 sequences, about 51% of them singletons. Sequencing used blood. All receptors come from a woman aged 80 or over in good health.

The chain couples TRBV3-1 to TRBJ1-4, with 9 bases that match TRBD1. Germline V gene lookup returns CDR1 LGHDT and CDR2 YNNKEL (reference sequence). The CDR3 runs 14 residues. The ends lost 6 bases at V and 8 bases at J; junction bases unmatched: 7. The CDR3 nucleotides are TGTGCCAGCAGAATGGACAGGGGCCAAGAAAAACTGTTTTTT. Protein product: CASRMDRGQEKLFF. The variable domain in full, completed from reference TRBV3-1 and TRBJ1-4, reads DTAVSQTPKYLVTQMGNDKSIKCEQNLGHDTMYWYKQDSKKFLKIMFSYNNKELIINETVPNRFSPKSPDKAHLNLHINSLELGDSAVYFCASRMDRGQEKLFFGSGTQLSVL.

Ten or more counts support this clonotype. At one of its ends the junction is not consistent with the germline gene, which may arise from a read error. This chain uses TRBV7-9 with TRBJ2-1; D may be TRBD1 (6 bases). The germline CDR1 and CDR2 sequences are SEHNR and FQNEAQ (reference sequence). The CDR3 has 17 residues. The CDR3 DNA follows: TGTGCCGGCAGCCCTGGCTCACAGGGAGTATTCTACAATGAGCAGTTCTTC. It yields the protein CAGSPGSQGVFYNEQFF.

The count of this clonotype is one. A read error may explain this, as a much larger clone is one base away. This sequence joins TRBV7-9 and TRBJ2-5; the match to TRBD2 covers 11 bases. Germline CDR1 is SEHNR and CDR2 is FQNEAQ (reference sequence). J lost 5 bases, V lost 8 bases, and 7 bases had no gene match. The CDR3 totals 14 residues. CDR3 coding DNA: TGTGCCAGCCCTCTAGCGGGAGGAAGTGAGACCCAGTACTTC. This translates into CASPLAGGSETQYF.

This clonotype was detected once. This chain joins TRBV12-3 or TRBV12-4 and TRBJ2-5; tentatively, D is TRBD2 (6 bases). The CDR3 length is 15 residues. Trimming pared 6 bases from V and 2 bases from J, leaving 16 bases between. This CDR3 reads CASSIGSRGQETQYF. CDR3 bases: TGTGCCAGCAGCATCGGGAGTCGGGGGCAAGAGACCCAGTACTTC.

Comment on this clonotype: A single base separates this from a much larger clone, so it may be a read error. The chain links TRBV28 to TRBJ1-2, with 10 bases that match TRBD1. Germline V gene data show CDR1 as MDHEN and CDR2 as SYDVKM. The CDR3 totals 13 residues. The chain's CDR3 is CTSSRTGGHGYTF. In nucleotides, the CDR3 is TGTACCAGCAGTAGGACAGGGGGTCATGGCTACACCTTC.

Only a few counts were recorded for this clonotype. CDR3 DNA sequence: TGTGCCAGCAGTGTGCGGAGCCTACAAAACATTCAGTACTTC. It translates to CASSVRSLQNIQYF. The chain uses TRBV12-3 or TRBV12-4 and TRBJ2-4; the D is unclear. V was shortened by 5 bases and J by 5 bases, with 13 bases between the two germline ends. The CDR3 covers 14 residues.

Note on this clonotype: A read error may explain this, as a much larger clone is one base away. The rearrangement links TRBV12-3 or TRBV12-4 to TRBJ2-3; tentative D call: TRBD2 (6 bases). Trimming shortened V by 5 bases and J by 5 bases, and 17 bases separated the two germline ends. This CDR3 has 15 residues. Here the CDR3 reads CASSLGIAEEDTQYF. The DNA of the CDR3 is TGTGCCAGCAGTCTCGGAATAGCGGAAGAAGATACGCAGTATTTT.

This sequence joins TRBV20-1 and TRBJ2-1, with 13 bases aligning to TRBD2. TRBJ2-7 matches the DNA end more closely, so the J call is doubtful. The length of the CDR3 is 17 residues. Germline loops: CDR1 DFQATT, CDR2 SNEGSKA (reference sequence). CDR3 sequence (DNA): TGCAGTGCCCCCTCTGGACTAGCGGGAGAAATGTACAATGAGCAGTACTTC. This sequence encodes CSAPSGLAGEMYNEQYF.

This clonotype was observed many times. The gene calls are TRBV12-3 or TRBV12-4 and TRBJ1-1; D gene uncertain. CDR3 length: 13 residues. V dropped 6 bases and J dropped 2 bases, with 10 bases sitting between them. CDR3 loop: CASSLGPNTEAFF. The CDR3 coding sequence is TGTGCCAGCAGCCTAGGACCCAACACTGAAGCTTTCTTT.

This clonotype was found many times. V and J are TRBV27 and TRBJ2-1, with D perhaps TRBD1 or TRBD2 (6 bases each). The germline V and J ends were trimmed by 5 bases and 2 bases, with 16 bases remaining between them. The CDR3 is 16 amino acids. Germline V gene sequence: CDR1 MNHEY, CDR2 SMNVEV (reference sequence). CDR3 sequence reads: CASSRIGGGTYNEQFF. The CDR3 DNA follows: TGTGCCAGCAGTCGCATAGGAGGGGGGACCTACAATGAGCAGTTCTTC.